This T cell receptor beta chain was sequenced during a study of blood T cell repertoires in COVID-19. For the study at large: Acute and convalescent COVID-19 specimens originated in the United States, Italy and Spain.

V lost 2 bases, J lost 2 bases, and 3 bases stayed unmatched. This CDR3 has 15 residues. In this sample, this clone turned up a few times. In the authors' methods: Reference gene primer amplification in the assay estimated nucleated cell counts. Clones were sequenced by immunoSEQ multiplex PCR, and TCRdb holds only the in-frame ones, with some missing. For V, J and clone size, that table is used; D and trimming come from the DNA. The top ten hold around 11% of the sample, which has hundreds of thousands of clones, 82% seen once. The sequencing sample was made of peripheral blood. This clonotype originated in a woman aged 55-69 years with active or convalescent COVID-19. V usage is TRBV23-1 and J usage is TRBJ2-7; TRBD1 matches at 10 bases. TRBV23-1 qualifies as an ORF whose function is uncertain. The CDR3 coding sequence is TGCGCCAGCAGTCAAGGGACAGGGGCAACCTACGAGCAGTACTTC. Translation: CASSQGTGATYEQYF.